The TCR beta chain described here comes from a study of T cell repertoires in cytomegalovirus infection. V shed 5 bases and J shed 0 bases, with 17 bases lying between them. CDR3 length equals 16 residues. Germline V lookup: CDR1 SGHRS, CDR2 YFSETQ. TCRdb redid the calling of the reads with MiXCR, one entry per CDR3 protein. The repertoire holds around 230,000 distinct CDR3 sequences, with less than 50% as singletons. This clonotype was recorded a few times. Its specificity is unknown. The genes are TRBV5-1 and TRBJ1-1, with D perhaps matching TRBD1 (6 bases). The sequences come from CD8+ T cells from cultured PBMCs, collected from culture after CMV antigen stimulation. This clonotype was sampled from a human donor in good health (CMV status not recorded). Some clones in this sample may be carry-over from other donors' samples. The CDR3 region is CASSDPLQGVNTEAFF. The CDR3 DNA reads TGCGCCAGCAGTGACCCATTACAGGGAGTGAACACTGAAGCTTTCTTT.